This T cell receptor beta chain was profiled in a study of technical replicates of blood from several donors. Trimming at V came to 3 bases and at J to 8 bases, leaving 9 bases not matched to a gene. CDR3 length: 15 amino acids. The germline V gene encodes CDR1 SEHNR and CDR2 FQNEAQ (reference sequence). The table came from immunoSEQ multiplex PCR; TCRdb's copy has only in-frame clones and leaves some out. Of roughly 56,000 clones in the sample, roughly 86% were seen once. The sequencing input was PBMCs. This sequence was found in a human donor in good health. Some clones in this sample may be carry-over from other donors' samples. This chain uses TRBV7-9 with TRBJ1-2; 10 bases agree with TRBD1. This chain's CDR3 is CASSFPGQGSGGYTF. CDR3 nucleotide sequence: TGTGCCAGCAGCTTTCCGGGACAGGGGTCCGGAGGCTACACCTTC.